Listed below are T cell receptor beta chains from one sample, sequenced in a study of blood T cell repertoires in COVID-19. The table came from immunoSEQ multiplex PCR; TCRdb's copy has only in-frame clones and leaves some out. Of around 150,000 clones detected, around four fifths appear once; the ten largest clones hold 6.2%. Sequencing was done on a sample of PBMCs or T cells enriched from blood (not recorded which). The receptors here all came from a woman aged 40 to 50 who had recovered from COVID-19. CDR3s include the opening cysteine and the closing phenylalanine or tryptophan. The order of the fields is V gene, J gene, clone size, D gene, CDR3 protein, CDR3 DNA. A D gene is named only where the DNA matches it firmly. Clone size is shown for a subset of rows, as once, few, many or a class of expanded clone.

TRBV5-1	TRBJ2-1	.	.	CASSLGPGKENEQFF	TGCGCCAGCAGCTTGGGACCGGGGAAGGAAAATGAGCAGTTCTTC
TRBV13	TRBJ1-5	.	.	CASSAGGRYNQPQHF	TGTGCCAGCAGCGCTGGCGGGAGGTACAATCAGCCCCAGCATTTT
TRBV27	TRBJ2-1	few	.	CASSVSGWNEQFF	TGTGCCAGCAGCGTTTCCGGGTGGAATGAGCAGTTCTTC
TRBV18	TRBJ1-5	.	.	CASSKDSPSNQPQHF	TGTGCCAGCTCAAAGGACAGCCCTAGCAATCAGCCCCAGCATTTT
TRBV7-3	TRBJ2-1	.	TRBD2	CASSHPGLAPNEQFF	TGTGCCAGCAGCCACCCGGGACTAGCCCCTAATGAGCAGTTCTTC
TRBV10-2	TRBJ2-1	.	TRBD2	CASSEGKREGPYNEQFF	TGCGCCAGCAGTGAGGGAAAGCGGGAAGGACCCTACAATGAGCAGTTCTTC
TRBV29-1	TRBJ2-7	once	TRBD2	CSVTREGYEQYF	TGCAGCGTCACCCGGGAGGGTTACGAGCAGTACTTC
TRBV5-6	TRBJ2-7	.	TRBD2	CASGPIAGWEEQYF	TGTGCCAGCGGGCCTATAGCGGGGTGGGAAGAGCAGTACTTC
TRBV7-8	TRBJ2-7	.	.	CASSPNYEQYF	TGTGCCAGCAGCCCCAACTACGAGCAGTACTTC
TRBV19	TRBJ1-1	.	.	CASSIPNANTEAFF	TGTGCCAGTAGTATACCTAACGCGAACACTGAAGCTTTCTTT
TRBV6-5	TRBJ1-1	.	.	CASSYTWGPGGEAFF	TGTGCCAGCAGTTACACTTGGGGACCGGGAGGTGAAGCTTTCTTT
TRBV4-1	TRBJ1-6	.	.	CASSQVPVNSPLHF	TGCGCCAGCAGCCAAGTCCCTGTCAATTCACCCCTCCACTTT
TRBV4-1	TRBJ2-7	.	TRBD1	CASSQDPRDRGLYEQYF	TGCGCCAGCAGCCAAGATCCAAGGGACAGGGGGCTCTACGAGCAGTACTTC
TRBV30	TRBJ2-1	.	TRBD2	CAWSAPGGGKEGQFF	TGTGCCTGGAGTGCTCCGGGCGGGGGGAAGGAGGGGCAGTTCTTC
TRBV5-1	TRBJ1-2	once	TRBD1	CASSLRTGDYGYTF	TGCGCCAGTTCTCTGAGGACAGGGGACTATGGCTACACCTTC
TRBV4-2	TRBJ2-3	once	.	CASSQDRTANTDTQYF	TGTGCCAGCAGCCAAGATCGGACTGCGAACACAGATACGCAGTATTTT
TRBV19	TRBJ1-4	.	TRBD1	CASSIPRQGSGKLFF	TGTGCCAGTAGTATACCTAGACAGGGGAGCGGAAAACTGTTTTTT
TRBV5-1	TRBJ2-7	.	TRBD2	CASSLSGASYEQYF	TGCGCCAGCAGCCTTAGCGGGGCCTCCTACGAGCAGTACTTC
TRBV4-2	TRBJ2-7	.	TRBD2	CASSHMGLAGAGSYEQYF	TGTGCCAGCAGCCATATGGGACTAGCGGGAGCCGGTTCCTACGAGCAGTACTTC
TRBV5-1	TRBJ2-3	.	TRBD2	CASSLVASGRADTQYF	TGCGCCAGCAGCTTGGTTGCTAGCGGGAGGGCAGATACGCAGTATTTT
TRBV27	TRBJ2-1	.	TRBD2	CASRPLAGGFEQFF	TGTGCCAGCAGACCTCTAGCGGGGGGGTTTGAGCAGTTCTTC
TRBV5-1	TRBJ2-1	.	.	CASNETPRGRGVSDEQFF	TGCGCCAGCAATGAGACTCCAAGGGGGAGGGGGGTGAGTGATGAGCAGTTCTTC
TRBV29-1	TRBJ1-2	.	.	CSVGGGNGYTF	TGCAGCGTTGGGGGGGGCAATGGCTACACCTTC
TRBV10-2	TRBJ1-2	.	TRBD1	CANRQGPPNYGYTF	TGCGCCAACCGACAGGGGCCCCCTAACTATGGCTACACCTTC
TRBV18	TRBJ2-7	.	.	CASSPQPTANTISVFF	TGTGCCAGCTCACCACAGCCGACAGCAAATACGATCTCGGTGTTCTTC
TRBV27	TRBJ1-2	.	TRBD1	CASTSGGLGYTF	TGTGCCAGCACCTCAGGGGGCTTAGGCTACACCTTC
TRBV23-1	TRBJ1-2	.	TRBD1	CASSRTGGGYTF	TGCGCCAGCAGTCGGACAGGGGGTGGCTACACCTTC
TRBV2	TRBJ1-2	.	.	CASSERYGYTF	TGTGCCAGCAGTGAGCGGTATGGCTACACCTTC
TRBV2	TRBJ1-2	.	.	CASSEARRGDGYTF	TGTGCCAGCAGTGAAGCGCGTAGGGGTGATGGCTACACCTTC
TRBV5-6	TRBJ1-3	once	.	CASSLWLDSTGNTIYF	TGTGCCAGCAGCTTATGGCTCGACAGCACTGGAAACACCATATATTTT
TRBV28	TRBJ1-1	.	.	CASSLSSNTEAFF	TGTGCCAGCAGTTTATCTTCGAACACTGAAGCTTTCTTT
TRBV18	TRBJ2-2	.	TRBD1	CASSPQTGAITGELFF	TGTGCCAGCTCACCTCAGACAGGGGCGATCACCGGGGAGCTGTTTTTT
TRBV3-1/TRBV3-2	TRBJ2-7	.	.	CASSQEQSRELAYEQYF	TGTGCCAGCAGCCAAGAACAGAGCAGGGAATTAGCCTACGAGCAGTACTTC
TRBV7-9	TRBJ2-7	.	TRBD1	CASSSRQGPYEQYF	TGTGCTTCCTCCAGCCGACAGGGCCCCTACGAGCAGTACTTC
TRBV19	TRBJ1-5	.	.	CASSTGQINQPQHF	TGTGCCAGTAGCACCGGACAGATTAATCAGCCCCAGCATTTT
TRBV7-7	TRBJ2-7	.	.	CASSPQGEGVYEQYF	TGTGCCAGCAGCCCTCAGGGTGAAGGGGTCTACGAGCAGTACTTC
TRBV5-8	TRBJ2-1	few	TRBD1	CASSQTGNREQFF	TGTGCCAGCAGTCAGACAGGGAATCGTGAGCAGTTCTTC
TRBV3-1/TRBV3-2	TRBJ1-2	.	TRBD1	CASSLDRAYGYTF	TGTGCCAGCAGCCTAGACAGGGCCTATGGCTACACCTTC
TRBV5-6	TRBJ1-1	.	TRBD1	CASSLPPGGNTEAFF	TGTGCCAGCAGCCTACCACCAGGGGGGAACACTGAAGCTTTCTTT
TRBV29-1	TRBJ1-1	.	TRBD1	CSGDPRTGGAEAFF	TGCAGCGGAGACCCTCGGACAGGGGGGGCTGAAGCTTTCTTT
TRBV7-9	TRBJ2-1	.	TRBD1	CASSPGGQGDEQFF	TGTGCCAGCAGCCCGGGGGGACAGGGGGATGAGCAGTTCTTC
TRBV7-6	TRBJ1-1	few	.	CASSSQEGTEAFF	TGTGCCAGCAGCTCCCAAGAGGGTACTGAAGCTTTCTTT
TRBV6-2/TRBV6-3	TRBJ2-1	.	TRBD2	CASSRLRTSGGNNEQFF	TGTGCCAGCAGCCGATTACGGACTAGCGGGGGGAACAATGAGCAGTTCTTC
TRBV7-8	TRBJ2-1	.	TRBD1	CASSGQGTSYNEQFF	TGTGCCAGCAGCGGACAGGGCACGTCCTACAATGAGCAGTTCTTC
TRBV12-3/TRBV12-4	TRBJ1-1	.	.	CASSLMGATEAFF	TGTGCCAGCAGTTTAATGGGCGCCACTGAAGCTTTCTTT
TRBV30	TRBJ1-2	.	TRBD1	CAWSVPGTGANSRSF	TGTGCCTGGAGTGTACCTGGGACAGGGGCGAACTCTCGGTCCTTC
TRBV6-5	TRBJ1-2	.	.	CASSLSGNYGYTF	TGTGCCAGCAGTCTTTCAGGAAACTATGGCTACACCTTC
TRBV11-1	TRBJ2-1	.	.	CASSLNGGVGSPQFF	TGTGCCAGCAGCTTAAACGGAGGCGTCGGGTCCCCGCAGTTCTTC
TRBV7-8	TRBJ2-7	.	.	CASSQPGAGYEQYF	TGTGCCAGCAGCCAGCCCGGTGCGGGTTACGAGCAGTACTTC